The present TCR beta chain was sequenced within a study of metastatic and nonmetastatic thyroid tumors. Study details: The authors compared repertoires across blood and tumor or nodule tissue from malignant and benign thyroid patients.

This clone was observed at least ten times. Its cognate antigen is unknown. The CDR3 length is 15 residues. Germline CDR1 is DFQATT and CDR2 is SNEGSKA (reference sequence). V was shortened by 2 bases and J by 4 bases, with 17 bases between the two germline ends. Patients had received no treatment of any kind before thyroid surgery. Study-level points and caveats: When malignant thyroid tumors were compared with benign nodules, TCR beta diversity was reportedly significantly higher in the malignant tumors. This held in both blood and tumor samples.

Study processing details: A distant-metastasis classifier for papillary thyroid cancer was built using CDR3 differences across clinicopathological groups. TCRdb reanalyzed the PCR reads via MiXCR. Here the V and J calls rest on TCRdb's processing, not on the authors' analysis. The sample lists 35,000 to 55,000 clones, roughly a quarter occurring once. The TCR originated in a male donor with papillary thyroid cancer or a benign thyroid nodule (not recorded which). Some clones in this sample may be carry-over from other donors' samples. The sequenced sample consisted of blood. The rearrangement links TRBV20-1 to TRBJ1-2; D possibly corresponds to TRBD1 (5 bases). The chain's CDR3 is CSARSFEAGSYGYTF. The CDR3 nucleotides read TGCAGTGCTAGAAGTTTCGAGGCAGGGTCCTATGGCTACACCTTC.